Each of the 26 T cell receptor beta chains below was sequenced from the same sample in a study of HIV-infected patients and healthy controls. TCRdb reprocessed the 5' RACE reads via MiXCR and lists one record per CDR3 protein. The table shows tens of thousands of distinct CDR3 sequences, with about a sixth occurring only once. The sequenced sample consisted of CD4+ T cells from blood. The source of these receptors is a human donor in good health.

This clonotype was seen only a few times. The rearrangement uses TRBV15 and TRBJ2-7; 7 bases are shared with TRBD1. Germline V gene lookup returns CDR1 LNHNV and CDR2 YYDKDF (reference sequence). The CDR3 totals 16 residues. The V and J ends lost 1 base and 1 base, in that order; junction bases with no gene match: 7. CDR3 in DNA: TGTGCCACCAGCAGAGGAGGGGACAGCGCATCCTACGAGCAGTACTTC. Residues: CATSRGGDSASYEQYF.

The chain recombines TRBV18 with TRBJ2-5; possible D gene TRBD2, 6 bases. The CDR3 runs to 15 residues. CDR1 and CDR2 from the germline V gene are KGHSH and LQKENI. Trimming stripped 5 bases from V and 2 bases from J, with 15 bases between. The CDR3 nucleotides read TGTGCCAGCTCAGCTGAGTCTGGGGGGCAAGAGACCCAGTACTTC. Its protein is CASSAESGGQETQYF.

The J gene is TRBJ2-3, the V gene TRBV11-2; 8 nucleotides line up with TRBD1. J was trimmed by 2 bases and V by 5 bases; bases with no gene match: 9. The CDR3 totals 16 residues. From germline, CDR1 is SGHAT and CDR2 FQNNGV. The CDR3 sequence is CASSQGLGQATDTQYF. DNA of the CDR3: TGTGCCAGCAGCCAGGGATTGGGACAGGCCACAGATACGCAGTATTTT.

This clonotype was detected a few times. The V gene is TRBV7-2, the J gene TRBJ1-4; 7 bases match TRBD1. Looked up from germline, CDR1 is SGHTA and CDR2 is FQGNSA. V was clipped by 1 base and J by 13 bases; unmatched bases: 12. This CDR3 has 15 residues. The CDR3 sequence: CASSLGAGTVTGLFF. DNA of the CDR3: TGTGCCAGCAGCTTAGGGGCCGGGACAGTAACCGGACTGTTTTTT. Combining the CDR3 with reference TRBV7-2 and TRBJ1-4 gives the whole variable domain GAGVSQSPSNKVTEKGKDVELRCDPISGHTALYWYRQSLGQGLEFLIYFQGNSAPDKSGLPSDRFSAERTGGSVSTLTIQRTQQEDSAVYLCASSLGAGTVTGLFFGSGTQLSVL.

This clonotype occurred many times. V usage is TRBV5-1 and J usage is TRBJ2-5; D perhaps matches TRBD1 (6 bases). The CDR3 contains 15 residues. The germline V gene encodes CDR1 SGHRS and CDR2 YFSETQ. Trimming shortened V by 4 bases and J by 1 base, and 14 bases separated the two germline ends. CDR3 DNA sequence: TGCGCCAGCAGCCAGACACCGGACAGCCAAGAGACCCAGTACTTC. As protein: CASSQTPDSQETQYF. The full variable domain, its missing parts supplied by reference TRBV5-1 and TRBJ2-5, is KAGVTQTPRYLIKTRGQQVTLSCSPISGHRSVSWYQQTPGQGLQFLFEYFSETQRNKGNFPGRFSGRQFSNSRSEMNVSTLELGDSALYLCASSQTPDSQETQYFGPGTRLLVL.

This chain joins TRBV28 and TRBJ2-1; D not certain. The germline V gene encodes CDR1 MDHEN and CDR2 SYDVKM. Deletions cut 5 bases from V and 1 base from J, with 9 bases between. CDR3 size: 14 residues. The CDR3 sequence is CASSLKGSYNEQFF. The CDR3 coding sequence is TGTGCCAGCAGTCTAAAGGGTTCCTACAATGAGCAGTTCTTC.

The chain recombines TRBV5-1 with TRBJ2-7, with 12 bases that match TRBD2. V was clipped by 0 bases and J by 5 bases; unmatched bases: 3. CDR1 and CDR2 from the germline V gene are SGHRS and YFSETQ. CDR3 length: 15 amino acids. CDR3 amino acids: CASSLGSSGGDEQYF. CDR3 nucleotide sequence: TGCGCCAGCAGCTTGGGGTCTAGCGGGGGGGACGAGCAGTACTTC. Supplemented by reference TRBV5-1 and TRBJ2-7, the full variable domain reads KAGVTQTPRYLIKTRGQQVTLSCSPISGHRSVSWYQQTPGQGLQFLFEYFSETQRNKGNFPGRFSGRQFSNSRSEMNVSTLELGDSALYLCASSLGSSGGDEQYFGPGTRLTVT.

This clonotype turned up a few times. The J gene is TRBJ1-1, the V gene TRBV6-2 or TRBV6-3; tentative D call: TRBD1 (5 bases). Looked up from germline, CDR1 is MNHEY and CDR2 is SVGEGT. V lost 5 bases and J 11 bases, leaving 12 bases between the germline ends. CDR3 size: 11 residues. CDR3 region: CASSAGTAAFF. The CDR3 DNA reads TGTGCCAGCAGTGCAGGGACGGCCGCTTTCTTT.

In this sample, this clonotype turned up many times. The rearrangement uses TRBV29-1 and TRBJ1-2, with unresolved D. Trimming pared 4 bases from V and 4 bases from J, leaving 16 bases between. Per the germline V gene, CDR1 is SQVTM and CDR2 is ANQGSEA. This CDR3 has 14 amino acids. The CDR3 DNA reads TGCAGCGTTGGGAAGGGTAGCGAGTCCTATGGCTACACCTTC. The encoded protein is CSVGKGSESYGYTF.

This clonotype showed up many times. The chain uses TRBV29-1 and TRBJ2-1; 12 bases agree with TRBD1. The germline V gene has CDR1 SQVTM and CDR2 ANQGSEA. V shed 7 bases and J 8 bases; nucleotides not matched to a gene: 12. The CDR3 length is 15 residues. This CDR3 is CSARVGTGGKDEQFF. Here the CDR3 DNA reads TGCAGCGCCCGGGTGGGGACAGGGGGCAAGGATGAGCAGTTCTTC.

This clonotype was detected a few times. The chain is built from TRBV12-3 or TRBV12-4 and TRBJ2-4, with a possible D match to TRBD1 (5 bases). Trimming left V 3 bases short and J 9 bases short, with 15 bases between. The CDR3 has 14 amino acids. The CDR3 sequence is CASSFGQGRTIQYF. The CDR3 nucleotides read TGTGCCAGCAGTTTCGGCCAGGGTAGAACCATTCAGTACTTC.

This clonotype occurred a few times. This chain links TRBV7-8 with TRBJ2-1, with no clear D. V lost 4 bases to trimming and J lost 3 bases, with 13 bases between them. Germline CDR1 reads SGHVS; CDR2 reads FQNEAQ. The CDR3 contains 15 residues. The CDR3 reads CASSSRTRRYNEQFF. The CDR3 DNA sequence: TGTGCCAGCAGCTCCCGCACCCGACGCTACAATGAGCAGTTCTTC.

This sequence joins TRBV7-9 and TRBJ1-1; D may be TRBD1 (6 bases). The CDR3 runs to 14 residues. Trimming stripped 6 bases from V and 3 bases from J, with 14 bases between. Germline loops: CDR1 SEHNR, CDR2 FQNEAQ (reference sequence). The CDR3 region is CASSSGVVYTEAFF. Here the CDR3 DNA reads TGTGCCAGCAGTTCAGGGGTTGTGTACACTGAAGCTTTCTTT.

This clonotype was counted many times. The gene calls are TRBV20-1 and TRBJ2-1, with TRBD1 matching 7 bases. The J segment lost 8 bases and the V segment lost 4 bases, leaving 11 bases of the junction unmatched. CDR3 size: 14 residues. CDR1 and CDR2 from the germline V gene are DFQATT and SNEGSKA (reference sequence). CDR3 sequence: CSATGDRGRDEQFF. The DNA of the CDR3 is TGCAGTGCTACCGGGGACAGAGGGCGCGATGAGCAGTTCTTC.

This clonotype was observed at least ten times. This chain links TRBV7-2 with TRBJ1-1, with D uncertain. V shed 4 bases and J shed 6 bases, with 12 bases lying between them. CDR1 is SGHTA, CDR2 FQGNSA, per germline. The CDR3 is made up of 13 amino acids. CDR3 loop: CASSSRGRSEAFF. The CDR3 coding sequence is TGTGCCAGCAGCTCCCGAGGGAGGTCTGAAGCTTTCTTT.

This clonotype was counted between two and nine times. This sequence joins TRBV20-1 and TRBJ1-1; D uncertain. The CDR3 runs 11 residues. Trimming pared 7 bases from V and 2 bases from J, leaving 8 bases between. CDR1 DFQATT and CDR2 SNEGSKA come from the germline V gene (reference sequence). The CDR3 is CSGTLNTEAFF. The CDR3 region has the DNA TGCAGTGGAACTTTAAACACTGAAGCTTTCTTT.

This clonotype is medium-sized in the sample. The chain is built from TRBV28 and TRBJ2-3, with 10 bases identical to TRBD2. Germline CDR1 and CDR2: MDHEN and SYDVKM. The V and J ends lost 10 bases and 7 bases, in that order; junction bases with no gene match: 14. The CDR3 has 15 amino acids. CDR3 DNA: TGTGCCACCACTAGCGGGGCGCTCCTCGGTTATACGCAGTATTTT. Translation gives CATTSGALLGYTQYF.

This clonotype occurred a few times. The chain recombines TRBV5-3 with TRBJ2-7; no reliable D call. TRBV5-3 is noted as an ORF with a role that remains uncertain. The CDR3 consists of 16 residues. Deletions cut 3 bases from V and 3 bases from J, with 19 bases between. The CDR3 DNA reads TGTGCCAGAAGCTCCTCCTCGGTCGGAAGGGACTACGAGCAGTACTTC. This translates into CARSSSSVGRDYEQYF.

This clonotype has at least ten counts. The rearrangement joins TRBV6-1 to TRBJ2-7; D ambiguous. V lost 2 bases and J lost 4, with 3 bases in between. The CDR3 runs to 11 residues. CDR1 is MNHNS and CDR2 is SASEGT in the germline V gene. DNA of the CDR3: TGTGCCAGCAGTGAATTGTACGAGCAGTACTTC. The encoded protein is CASSELYEQYF.

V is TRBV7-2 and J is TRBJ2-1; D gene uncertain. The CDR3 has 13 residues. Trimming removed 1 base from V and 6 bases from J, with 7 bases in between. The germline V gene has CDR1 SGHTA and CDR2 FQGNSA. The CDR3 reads CASSLDSLNEQFF. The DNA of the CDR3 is TGTGCCAGCAGCTTAGACAGTCTCAATGAGCAGTTCTTC.

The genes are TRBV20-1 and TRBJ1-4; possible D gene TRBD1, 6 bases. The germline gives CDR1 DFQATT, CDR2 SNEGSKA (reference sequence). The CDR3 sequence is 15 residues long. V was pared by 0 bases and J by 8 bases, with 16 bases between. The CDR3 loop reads CSARDSWGPGEKLFF. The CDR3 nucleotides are TGCAGTGCTAGAGATTCGTGGGGGCCGGGGGAAAAACTGTTTTTT.

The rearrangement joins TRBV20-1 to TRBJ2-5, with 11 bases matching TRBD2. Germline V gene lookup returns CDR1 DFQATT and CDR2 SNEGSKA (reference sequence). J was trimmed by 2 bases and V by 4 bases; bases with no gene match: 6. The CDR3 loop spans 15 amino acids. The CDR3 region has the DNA TGCAGTGCTAAAAAGACTAGCGGGGAACAAGAGACCCAGTACTTC. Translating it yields CSAKKTSGEQETQYF.

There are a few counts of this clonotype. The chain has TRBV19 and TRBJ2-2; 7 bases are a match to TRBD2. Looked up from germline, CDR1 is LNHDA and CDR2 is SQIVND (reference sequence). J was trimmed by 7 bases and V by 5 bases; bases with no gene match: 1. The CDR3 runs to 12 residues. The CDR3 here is CASSAGVGELFF. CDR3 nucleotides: TGTGCCAGTAGTGCGGGGGTCGGGGAGCTGTTTTTT. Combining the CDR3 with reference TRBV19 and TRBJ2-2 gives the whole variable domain DGGITQSPKYLFRKEGQNVTLSCEQNLNHDAMYWYRQDPGQGLRLIYYSQIVNDFQKGDIAEGYSVSREKKESFPLTVTSAQKNPTAFYLCASSAGVGELFFGEGSRLTVL.

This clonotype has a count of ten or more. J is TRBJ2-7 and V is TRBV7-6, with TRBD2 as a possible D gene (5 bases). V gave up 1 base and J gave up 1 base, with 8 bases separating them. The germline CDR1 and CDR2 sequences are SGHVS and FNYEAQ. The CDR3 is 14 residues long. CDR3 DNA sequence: TGTGCCAGCAGCTTAGGTCCGGGGTCCTACGAGCAGTACTTC. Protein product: CASSLGPGSYEQYF.

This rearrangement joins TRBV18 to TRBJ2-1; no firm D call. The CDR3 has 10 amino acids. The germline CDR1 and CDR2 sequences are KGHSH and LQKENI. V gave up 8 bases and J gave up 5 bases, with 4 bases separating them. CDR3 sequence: CASTDNEQFF. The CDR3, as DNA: TGTGCCAGCACCGACAATGAGCAGTTCTTC.

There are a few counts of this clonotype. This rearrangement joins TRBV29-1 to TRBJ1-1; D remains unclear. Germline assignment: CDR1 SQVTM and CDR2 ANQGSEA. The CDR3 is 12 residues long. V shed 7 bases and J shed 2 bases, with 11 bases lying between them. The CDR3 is CSGGSLNTEAFF. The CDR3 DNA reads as TGCAGCGGGGGTTCCCTTAACACTGAAGCTTTCTTT.